One and the same sample provided the 15 T cell receptor beta chains below, sequenced in a study of breast tumors, draining lymph nodes, adjacent tissues. Samples came from axillary lymph nodes draining the breast cancer. TCRdb re-called the multiplex PCR reads with MiXCR, one entry per CDR3 protein. The data show 190,000 or so distinct CDR3 sequences, around a third seen once. Sequenced input: axillary lymph node tissue. These receptors were collected from a female donor with breast cancer. Some clones in this sample may be carry-over from other donors' samples.

At least ten counts were recorded for this clonotype. This chain connects TRBV24-1 to TRBJ2-3; the D call may be TRBD1 or TRBD2 (5 bases each). Trimming stripped 6 bases from V and 6 bases from J, with 9 bases between. CDR3 length: 12 residues. The germline gives CDR1 KGHDR, CDR2 SFDVKD. The chain's CDR3 is CATSPRGDTQYF. In DNA, the CDR3 is TGTGCCACCAGTCCACGGGGCGATACGCAGTATTTT.

This clonotype has just a few counts. The rearrangement links TRBV6-5 to TRBJ2-1; 12 bases are shared with TRBD2. Germline CDR1 MNHEY, CDR2 SVGAGI. V lost 5 bases, J lost 6 bases, and 5 bases stayed unmatched. CDR3 length: 15 amino acids. CDR3 loop: CASSPGLAGPNEQFF. CDR3 bases: TGTGCCAGCAGTCCTGGACTAGCGGGACCCAATGAGCAGTTCTTC.

Many counts were recorded for this clonotype. CDR3 bases: TGCAGTGCCAGGAAGGGGCCTAGCAATCAGCCCCAGCATTTT. It codes for CSARKGPSNQPQHF. This rearrangement joins TRBV20-1 to TRBJ1-5; D possibly corresponds to TRBD1 (5 bases). In germline, CDR1 is DFQATT, CDR2 SNEGSKA (reference sequence). The CDR3 contains 14 residues. Trimming took 6 bases from V and 0 from J, leaving 12 bases between them.

This clonotype was detected many times. The genes are TRBV24-1 and TRBJ2-2; D ambiguous. The V gene's germline CDR1 is KGHDR and CDR2 SFDVKD. There are 14 residues in the CDR3. Trimming took off 4 bases at V and 2 bases at J, with 7 bases between the two ends. CDR3 coding DNA: TGTGCCACCAGTGAACATCTAAACACCGGGGAGCTGTTTTTT. Its protein is CATSEHLNTGELFF.

This clonotype came up many times. This sequence joins TRBV7-9 and TRBJ1-5, with 7 positions matching TRBD1. Trimming took 5 bases from V and 0 from J; bases not matched to a gene: 13. The CDR3 covers 18 residues. Germline V CDR1 and CDR2: SEHNR, FQNEAQ (reference sequence). The CDR3 is CASSPSPTGKLSNQPQHF. DNA of the CDR3: TGTGCCAGCAGCCCAAGTCCGACAGGGAAACTTAGCAATCAGCCCCAGCATTTT.

This clonotype appeared many times. The rearrangement joins TRBV5-1 to TRBJ2-3; 9 nucleotides match TRBD1. The CDR3 has 14 amino acids. The V segment lost 7 bases and the J segment 6 bases; nucleotides outside the gene matches: 9. The germline CDR1 and CDR2 sequences are SGHRS and YFSETQ. This CDR3 reads CASGVTGGSDTQYF. For the CDR3, the DNA is TGCGCCAGCGGGGTGACAGGGGGATCGGATACGCAGTATTTT.

At least ten counts were recorded for this clonotype. The chain couples TRBV15 to TRBJ2-1, with 8 bases that match TRBD1. This CDR3 region has 16 residues. J lost 9 bases, V lost 0 bases, and 10 bases had no gene match. The germline gives CDR1 LNHNV, CDR2 YYDKDF (reference sequence). CDR3 sequence: CATSRDPTGEVTEQFF. CDR3 nucleotides: TGTGCCACCAGCAGAGACCCGACAGGGGAAGTCACTGAGCAGTTCTTC.

The CDR3 region is CASSVGQSKWNYGYTF. The CDR3 DNA reads as TGTGCCAGCAGCGTAGGACAGTCCAAGTGGAACTATGGCTACACCTTC. The rearrangement links TRBV9 to TRBJ1-2; perhaps TRBD1 as D (5 bases). Trimming cost V 0 bases and J 2 bases, with 14 bases left between them. The CDR3 spans 16 residues. CDR1 SGDLS and CDR2 YYNGEE come from the germline V gene.

The chain is built from TRBV7-9 and TRBJ1-6; D is perhaps TRBD1 (6 bases). The CDR3 length is 14 residues. Trimming took off 6 bases at V and 5 bases at J, with 11 bases between the two ends. Germline V lookup: CDR1 SEHNR, CDR2 FQNEAQ (reference sequence). The CDR3 DNA is TGTGCCAGCAGACCCTACAGGGATAATTCACCCCTCCACTTT. It translates to CASRPYRDNSPLHF.

On this clonotype itself: A much larger clone lies one base from this, so it may be a read error. This rearrangement joins TRBV7-3 to TRBJ2-6; D could derive from TRBD1 or TRBD2 (5 bases each). The CDR3 consists of 15 residues. Germline assignment: CDR1 SGHTA and CDR2 FQGTGA. This CDR3 is CASSPEGSGANVLPF. In DNA form, the CDR3 reads TGTGCCAGCAGCCCCGAGGGGTCTGGGGCCAACGTCCTGCCTTTC.

This clonotype was recorded a few times. A much more abundant neighbour one base away suggests this may be a read error. The CDR3 DNA reads TGTGCCAGCAGCTCCCGGGACAGGGCCTCCTACGAGCAGTACTTC. It codes for CASSSRDRASYEQYF. The V gene is TRBV11-2, the J gene TRBJ2-7, with 9 positions matching TRBD1. This CDR3 spans 15 amino acids. J lost 0 bases, V lost 4 bases, and 4 bases had no gene match. CDR1 is SGHAT and CDR2 is FQNNGV in the germline V gene.

Concerning this clonotype: A read error may be the cause here, since a much bigger clone is one base away. The genes are TRBV9 and TRBJ2-1, with D perhaps matching TRBD1 (5 bases). The CDR3 length is 15 residues. CDR1 is SGDLS, CDR2 YYNGEE, per germline. The CDR3 is CASSVDSPAYNEQSF. DNA for the CDR3: TGTGCCAGCAGCGTTGACAGTCCTGCCTACAATGAGCAGTCCTTC.

In its sample, this clonotype is medium-sized. This sequence joins TRBV19 and TRBJ1-4; no clear D gene. The V end lost 3 bases, the J end lost 6 bases, and 8 bases lay between the germline ends. The germline V gene has CDR1 LNHDA and CDR2 SQIVND (reference sequence). This CDR3 contains 13 residues. CDR3 protein: CASSIPGYEKLFF. The CDR3 coding sequence is TGTGCCAGTAGTATTCCTGGGTATGAAAAACTGTTTTTT.

Points on this clonotype: Given the absence of the conserved phenylalanine or tryptophan at the CDR3 end, a read error is likely. The chain couples TRBV2 to TRBJ1-1; 8 nucleotides agree with TRBD1. The V gene end was trimmed by 4 bases and the J gene end by 5 bases; junction bases not matched to a gene: 6. This CDR3 has 14 residues. CDR1 is SNHLY and CDR2 is FYNNEI in the germline V gene. DNA of the CDR3: TGTGCCAGCAGTGCTCAGGGGGCTAGAACTGAAGCTTTCTCT. Its protein product is CASSAQGARTEAFS.

This chain links TRBV6-2 or TRBV6-3 with TRBJ2-5; either TRBD1 or TRBD2 may fit D (8 bases each). The CDR3 is 18 residues long. The V gene's germline CDR1 is MNHEY and CDR2 SVGEGT. V gave up 5 bases and J gave up 5 bases, with 27 bases separating them. Written as DNA, the CDR3 is TGTGCCAGCAGTGAATTTTCAGGGGGCAGCGGGAGAGGGGAGACCCAGTACTTC. Protein product: CASSEFSGGSGRGETQYF.